This T cell receptor beta chain is drawn from a study of blood T cells in healthy people across ages (dated by TCRdb to between 2015 and 2017). For the study in its entirety: In model experiments, template switching captured roughly one uniquely barcoded TCR beta cDNA molecule for every two T cells. The donors were split into four age groups: young (average about 15 years), middle-aged (nearly 40), aged (over 55) and long-lived (about 82). Using deep sequencing normalized with unique cDNA molecular identifiers, the study measured how TCR beta repertoire diversity changes with age. Two additional independent replicas of 1 million unique cDNA reads from the same blood draw were analyzed for two donors (one aged 18 to 29 and one aged 80 or older). To avoid experimental bias, donors of different ages were spread randomly across the sequencing lanes. Study-wide findings and limitations: Estimates of total diversity from one million sequenced T cells were regarded as lower bounds and underestimates. Compared with the aged group, more naive CD4+ T cells, fewer expanded clones and increased TCR diversity were shown by the long-lived group, suggesting age selection. A strong correlation was found between observed TCR beta diversity and the percentage of naive T cells measured by flow cytometry. Observed TCR beta diversity per million T cells fell roughly linearly with age, and a significant reduction was already apparent by age about 36. Conclusive comparison of naive and antigen-experienced compartments was prevented by the profiling of bulk unsorted PBMCs. The CMV infection status of donors was not known, potentially confounding age-related changes in expanded clonotypes.

Libraries were prepared through 5' RACE. Sequencing relied on an Illumina HiSeq 2500. A second PCR of roughly 7 to 11 cycles was performed with a sample-barcoded 5' primer and a J-beta primer mix. A template-switch 5' adaptor carrying 12 random nucleotides introduced a unique molecular identifier onto each TCR beta cDNA molecule. Each sample yielded at least 2.5 million CDR3-containing paired-end reads. The Mint cDNA synthesis kit, primed by a TRBC-specific oligonucleotide, was used to synthesize first-strand cDNA from all RNA. After uracil-DNA glycosylase treatment, a first 18-cycle PCR used universal primers M1SS and BC2_uni_R on all cDNA. On the study's bioinformatics: Each sample was normalized by randomly selecting 1 million high-quality reads, each carrying a distinct molecular identifier. Instead of being binned into consensus sequences, reads that shared molecular identifiers were thrown out. MiTCR, run with a Q25 quality threshold and the strictest error-elimination algorithm, handled CDR3 identification, clonotype clustering and error correction. A nonparametric unseen species model with Euler transformation was used to estimate a lower bound on total TCR beta diversity. The raw public data were reprocessed by TCRdb itself: fastp quality trimming at Q25, MiXCR clonotype calling, in-frame beta chains only. Every distinct CDR3 protein forms one entry, paired with its most common genes and DNA. It is TCRdb's table, rather than the study itself, that gives the V and J calls and clone size. In all, the sample holds 700,000 to 800,000 distinct CDR3 sequences, and roughly 47% of those were seen once. The ten most abundant clones make up around a fifth of the sample.

The germline V gene provides CDR1 SGDLS and CDR2 YYNGEE. The CDR3 contains 15 residues, cysteine and phenylalanine counted. Only CDR3 DNA remains: 45 bases, in frame from the first base. V is pared back by 1 base and J by 7 bases, with 12 bases lying between the germline termini. The donors were roughly 38 Caucasian individuals from Russia, aged 6 to 90 years, who were systemically healthy. Approximately 9 milliliters of peripheral blood were collected from each donor into EDTA-treated Vacutainer tubes. Ficoll-Paque density-gradient centrifugation was used to isolate PBMCs, with at least 6.5 million per sample. Trizol reagent was used to extract total RNA from PBMCs, with at least 6 micrograms per sample. For every donor, an aliquot of PBMCs went through flow cytometry to measure the percentages of naive CD45RAhigh/CD27high T cells. Comments on this clonotype: There is no known antigen for this receptor. No clone much larger than this one lies a single base away; base qualities are absent.

This TCR was recovered from a woman aged 60-70 years in good health. The chain joins TRBV9 to TRBJ2-6; the D gene cannot be named for sure. The sequenced material came from blood. The base sequence is TGTGCCAGCAGCGTACAGAACTCTATAGCCAACGTCCTGACTTTC. Protein translation: CASSVQNSIANVLTF.